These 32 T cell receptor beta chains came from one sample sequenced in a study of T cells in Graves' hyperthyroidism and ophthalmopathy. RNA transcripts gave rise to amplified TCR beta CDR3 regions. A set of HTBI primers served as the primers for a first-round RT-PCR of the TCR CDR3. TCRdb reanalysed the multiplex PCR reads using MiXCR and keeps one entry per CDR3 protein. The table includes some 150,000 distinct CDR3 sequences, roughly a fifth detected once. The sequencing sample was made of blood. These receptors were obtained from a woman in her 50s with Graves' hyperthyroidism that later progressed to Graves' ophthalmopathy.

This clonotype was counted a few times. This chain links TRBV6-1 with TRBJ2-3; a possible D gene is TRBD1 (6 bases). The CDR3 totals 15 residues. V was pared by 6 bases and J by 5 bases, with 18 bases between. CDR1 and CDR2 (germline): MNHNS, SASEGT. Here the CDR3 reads CASRPRAGVGDTQYF. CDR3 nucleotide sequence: TGTGCCAGCAGGCCCCGGGCAGGGGTTGGAGATACGCAGTATTTT.

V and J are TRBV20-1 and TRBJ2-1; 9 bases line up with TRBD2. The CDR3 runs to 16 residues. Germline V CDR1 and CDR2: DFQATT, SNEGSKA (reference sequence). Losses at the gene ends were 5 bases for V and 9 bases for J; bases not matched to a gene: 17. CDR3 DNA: TGCAGTGCTCCGAGGGCGGGAGGGGAGTACAAGCCTGAGCAGTTCTTC. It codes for CSAPRAGGEYKPEQFF.

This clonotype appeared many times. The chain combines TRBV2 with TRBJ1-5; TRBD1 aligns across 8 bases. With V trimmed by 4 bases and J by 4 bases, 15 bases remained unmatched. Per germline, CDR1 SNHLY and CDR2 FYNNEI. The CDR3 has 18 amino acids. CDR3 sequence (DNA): TGTGCCAGCAGTGCTGTCAGGACAGGGTTGAGTAGTAATCAGCCCCAGCATTTT. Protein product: CASSAVRTGLSSNQPQHF. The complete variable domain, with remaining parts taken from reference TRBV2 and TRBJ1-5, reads EPEVTQTPSHQVTQMGQEVILRCVPISNHLYFYWYRQILGQKVEFLVSFYNNEISEKSEIFDDQFSVERPDGSNFTLKIRSTKLEDSAMYFCASSAVRTGLSSNQPQHFGDGTRLSIL.

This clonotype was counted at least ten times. The DNA for the CDR3 is TGCAGTGCCGCGGGAACTAGCGGCTACGAGCAGTACTTC. Its protein product is CSAAGTSGYEQYF. The chain employs TRBV20-1 and TRBJ2-7, with 8 positions matching TRBD2. The CDR3 is made up of 13 amino acids. Losses at the gene ends were 6 bases for V and 3 bases for J; bases not matched to a gene: 7. The V gene's germline CDR1 is DFQATT and CDR2 SNEGSKA (reference sequence).

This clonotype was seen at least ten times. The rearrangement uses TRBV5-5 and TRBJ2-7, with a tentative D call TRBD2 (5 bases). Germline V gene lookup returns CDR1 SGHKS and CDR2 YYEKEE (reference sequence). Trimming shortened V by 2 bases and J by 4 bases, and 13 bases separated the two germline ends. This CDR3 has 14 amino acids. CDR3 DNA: TGTGCCAGCAGCTTAGGTAGCCGGGGATACGAGCAGTACTTC. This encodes CASSLGSRGYEQYF. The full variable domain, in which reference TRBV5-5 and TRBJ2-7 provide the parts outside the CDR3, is DAGVTQSPTHLIKTRGQQVTLRCSPISGHKSVSWYQQVLGQGPQFIFQYYEKEERGRGNFPDRFSARQFPNYSSELNVNALLLGDSALYLCASSLGSRGYEQYFGPGTRLTVT.

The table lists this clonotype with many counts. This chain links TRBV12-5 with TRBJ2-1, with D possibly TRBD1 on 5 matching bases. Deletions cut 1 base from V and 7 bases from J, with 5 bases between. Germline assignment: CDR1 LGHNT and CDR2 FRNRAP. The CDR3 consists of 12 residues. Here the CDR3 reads CASGLGQNEQFF. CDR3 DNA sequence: TGTGCTAGTGGTTTGGGACAGAATGAGCAGTTCTTC.

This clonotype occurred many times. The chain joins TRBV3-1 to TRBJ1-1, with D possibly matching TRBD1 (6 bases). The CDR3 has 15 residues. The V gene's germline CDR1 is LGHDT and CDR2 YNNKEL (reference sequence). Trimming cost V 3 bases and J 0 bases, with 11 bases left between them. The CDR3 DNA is TGTGCCAGCAGCCAGGCAGACAGGCTGAACACTGAAGCTTTCTTT. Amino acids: CASSQADRLNTEAFF.

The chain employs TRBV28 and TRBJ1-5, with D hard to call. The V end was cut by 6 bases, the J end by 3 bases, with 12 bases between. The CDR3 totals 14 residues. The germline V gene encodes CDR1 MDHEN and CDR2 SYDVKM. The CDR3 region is CASSPADYNQPQHF. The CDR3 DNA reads TGTGCCAGCAGCCCAGCGGATTACAATCAGCCCCAGCATTTT.

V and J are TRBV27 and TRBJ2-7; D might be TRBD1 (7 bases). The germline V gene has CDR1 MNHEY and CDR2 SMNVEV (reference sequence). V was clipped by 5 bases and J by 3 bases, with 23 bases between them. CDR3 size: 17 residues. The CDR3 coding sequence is TGTGCCAGCAGTCCCTGGAGGGGGCCCGTCCAAATCTACGAGCAGTACTTC. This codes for CASSPWRGPVQIYEQYF.

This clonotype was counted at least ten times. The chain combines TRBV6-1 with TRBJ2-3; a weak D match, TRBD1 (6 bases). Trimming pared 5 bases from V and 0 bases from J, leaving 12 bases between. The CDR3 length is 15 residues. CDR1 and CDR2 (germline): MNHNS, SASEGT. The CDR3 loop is CASSYKGVSTDTQYF. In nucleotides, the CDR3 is TGTGCCAGCAGTTACAAGGGGGTGAGCACAGATACGCAGTATTTT.

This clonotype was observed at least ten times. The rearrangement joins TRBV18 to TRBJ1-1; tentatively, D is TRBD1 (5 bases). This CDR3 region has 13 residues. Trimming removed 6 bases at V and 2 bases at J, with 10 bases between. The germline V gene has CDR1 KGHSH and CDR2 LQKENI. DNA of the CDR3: TGTGCCAGCTCCGGCAGGGCCAACACTGAAGCTTTCTTT. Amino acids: CASSGRANTEAFF.

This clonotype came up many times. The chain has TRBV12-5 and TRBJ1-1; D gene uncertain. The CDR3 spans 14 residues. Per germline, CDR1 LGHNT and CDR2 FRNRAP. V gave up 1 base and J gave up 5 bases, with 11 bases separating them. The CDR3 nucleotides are TGTGCTAGTGGTTTGGGCCCACCTTATACTGAAGCTTTCTTT. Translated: CASGLGPPYTEAFF.

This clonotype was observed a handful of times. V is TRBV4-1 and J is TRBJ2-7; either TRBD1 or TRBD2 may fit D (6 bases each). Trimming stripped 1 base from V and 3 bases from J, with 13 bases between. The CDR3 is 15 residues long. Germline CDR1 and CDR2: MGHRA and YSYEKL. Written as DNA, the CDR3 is TGCGCCAGCAGCCAAGCCCCGGGGGCCGGCTACGAGCAGTACTTC. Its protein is CASSQAPGAGYEQYF.

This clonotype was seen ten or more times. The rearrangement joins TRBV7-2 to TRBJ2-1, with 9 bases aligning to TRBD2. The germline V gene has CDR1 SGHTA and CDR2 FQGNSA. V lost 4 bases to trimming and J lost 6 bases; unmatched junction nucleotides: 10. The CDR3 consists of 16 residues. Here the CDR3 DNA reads TGTGCCAGCAGCTCCTTGCCGGGACTAGCTGCCAATGAGCAGTTCTTC. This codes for CASSSLPGLAANEQFF.

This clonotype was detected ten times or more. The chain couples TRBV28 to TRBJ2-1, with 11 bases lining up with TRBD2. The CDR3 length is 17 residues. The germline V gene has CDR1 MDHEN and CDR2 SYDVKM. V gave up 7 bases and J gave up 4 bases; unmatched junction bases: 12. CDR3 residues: CASTSRARTSGYNEQFF. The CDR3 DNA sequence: TGTGCCAGCACGTCCCGCGCACGGACTAGCGGGTACAATGAGCAGTTCTTC.

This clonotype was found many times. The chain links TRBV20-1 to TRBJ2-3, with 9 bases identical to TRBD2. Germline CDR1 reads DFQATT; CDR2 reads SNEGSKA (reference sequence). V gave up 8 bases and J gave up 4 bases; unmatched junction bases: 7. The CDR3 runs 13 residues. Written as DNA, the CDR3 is TGCAGTTTCAATAGCGGGAGCGCAGATACGCAGTATTTT. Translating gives CSFNSGSADTQYF.

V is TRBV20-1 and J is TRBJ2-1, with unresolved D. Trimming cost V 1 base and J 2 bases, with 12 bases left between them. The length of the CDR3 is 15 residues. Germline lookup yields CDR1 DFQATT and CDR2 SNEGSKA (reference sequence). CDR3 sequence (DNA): TGCAGTGCTAGAGCCGGGCCTTCCCCCTACAATGAGCAGTTCTTC. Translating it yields CSARAGPSPYNEQFF.

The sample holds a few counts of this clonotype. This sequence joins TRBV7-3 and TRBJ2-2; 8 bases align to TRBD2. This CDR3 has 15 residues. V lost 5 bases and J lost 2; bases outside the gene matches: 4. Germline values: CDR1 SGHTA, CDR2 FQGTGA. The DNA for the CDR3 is TGTGCCAGCAGCCTGACTAGCGATAACACCGGGGAGCTGTTTTTT. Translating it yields CASSLTSDNTGELFF.

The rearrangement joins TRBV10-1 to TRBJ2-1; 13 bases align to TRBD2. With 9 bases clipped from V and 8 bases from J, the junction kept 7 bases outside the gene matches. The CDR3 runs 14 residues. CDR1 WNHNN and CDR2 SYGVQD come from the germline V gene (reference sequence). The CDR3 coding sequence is TGCGCCAGTACCGGGACTAGCGGGACGTATGAGCAGTTCTTC. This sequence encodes CASTGTSGTYEQFF.

The CDR3 DNA follows: TGTGCCAGCAGTTATCCGGAGGTCGGGGAGACCCAGTACTTC. This translates into CASSYPEVGETQYF. V gene TRBV6-1 combines with J gene TRBJ2-5; tentatively, D is TRBD2 (5 bases). Trimming took 5 bases from V and 5 from J, leaving 15 bases between them. This CDR3 contains 14 residues. From germline, CDR1 is MNHNS and CDR2 SASEGT.

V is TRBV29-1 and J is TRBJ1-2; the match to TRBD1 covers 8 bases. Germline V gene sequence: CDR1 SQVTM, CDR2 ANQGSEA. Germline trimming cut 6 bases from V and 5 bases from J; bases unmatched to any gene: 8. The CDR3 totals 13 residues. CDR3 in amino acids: CSVRGQGDYGYTF. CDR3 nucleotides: TGCAGCGTCCGAGGACAGGGAGATTATGGCTACACCTTC.

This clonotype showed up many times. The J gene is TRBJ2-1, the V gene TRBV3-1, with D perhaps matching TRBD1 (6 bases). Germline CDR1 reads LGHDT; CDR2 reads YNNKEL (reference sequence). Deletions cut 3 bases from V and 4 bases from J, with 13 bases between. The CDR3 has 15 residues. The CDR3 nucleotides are TGTGCCAGCAGCCATCGGACAGTCCAGTACAATGAGCAGTTCTTC. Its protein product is CASSHRTVQYNEQFF.

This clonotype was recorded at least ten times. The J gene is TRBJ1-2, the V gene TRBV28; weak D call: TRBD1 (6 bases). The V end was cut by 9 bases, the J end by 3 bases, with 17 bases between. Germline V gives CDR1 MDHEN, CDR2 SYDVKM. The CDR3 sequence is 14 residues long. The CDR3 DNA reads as TGTGCCAGTTCTCCTTTTGGGGGCTACTATGGCTACACCTTC. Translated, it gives CASSPFGGYYGYTF.

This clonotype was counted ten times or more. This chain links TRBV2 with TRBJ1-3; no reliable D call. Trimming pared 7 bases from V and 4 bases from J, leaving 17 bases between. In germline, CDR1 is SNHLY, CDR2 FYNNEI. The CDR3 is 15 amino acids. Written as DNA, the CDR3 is TGTGCCAGCAAGGCGGGCCCTGGCTCCGGAAACACCATATATTTT. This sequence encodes CASKAGPGSGNTIYF.

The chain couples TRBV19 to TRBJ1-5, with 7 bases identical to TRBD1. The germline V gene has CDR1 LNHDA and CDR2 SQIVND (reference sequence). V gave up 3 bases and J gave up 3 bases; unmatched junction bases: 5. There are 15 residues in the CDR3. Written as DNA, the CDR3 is TGTGCCAGTAGTATCGGGACAGTGGCCAATCAGCCCCAGCATTTT. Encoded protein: CASSIGTVANQPQHF.

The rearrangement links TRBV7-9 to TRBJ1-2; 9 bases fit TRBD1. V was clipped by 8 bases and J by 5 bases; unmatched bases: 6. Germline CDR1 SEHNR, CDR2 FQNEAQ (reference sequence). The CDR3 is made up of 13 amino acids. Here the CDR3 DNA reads TGTGCCAGCTCCGGGACAGGGTTATATGGCTACACCTTC. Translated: CASSGTGLYGYTF. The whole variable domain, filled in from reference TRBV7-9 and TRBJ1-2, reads DTGVSQNPRHKITKRGQNVTFRCDPISEHNRLYWYRQTLGQGPEFLTYFQNEAQLEKSRLLSDRFSAERPKGSFSTLEIQRTEQGDSAMYLCASSGTGLYGYTFGSGTRLTVV.

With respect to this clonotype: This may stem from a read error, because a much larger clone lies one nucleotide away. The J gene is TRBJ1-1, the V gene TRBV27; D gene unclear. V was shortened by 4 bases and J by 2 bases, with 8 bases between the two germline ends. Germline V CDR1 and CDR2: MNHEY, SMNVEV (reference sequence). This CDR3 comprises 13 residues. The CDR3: CASSYPSNTEAFF. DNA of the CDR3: TGTGCCAGCAGTTATCCGAGCAACACTGAAGCTTTCTTT.

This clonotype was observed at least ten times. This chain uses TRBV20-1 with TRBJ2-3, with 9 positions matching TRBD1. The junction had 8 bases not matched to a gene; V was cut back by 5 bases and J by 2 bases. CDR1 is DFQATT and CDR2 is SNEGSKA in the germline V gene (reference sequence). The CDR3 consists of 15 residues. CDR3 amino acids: CSAGPRTGATDTQYF. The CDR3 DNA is TGCAGTGCTGGACCGAGGACAGGGGCCACAGATACGCAGTATTTT.

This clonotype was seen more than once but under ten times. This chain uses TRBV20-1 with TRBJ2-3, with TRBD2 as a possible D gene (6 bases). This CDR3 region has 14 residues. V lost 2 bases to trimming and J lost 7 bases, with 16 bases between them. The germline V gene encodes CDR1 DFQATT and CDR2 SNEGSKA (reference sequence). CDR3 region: CSARLGSATNTQYF. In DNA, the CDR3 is TGCAGTGCTAGACTCGGGAGTGCGACAAATACGCAGTATTTT.

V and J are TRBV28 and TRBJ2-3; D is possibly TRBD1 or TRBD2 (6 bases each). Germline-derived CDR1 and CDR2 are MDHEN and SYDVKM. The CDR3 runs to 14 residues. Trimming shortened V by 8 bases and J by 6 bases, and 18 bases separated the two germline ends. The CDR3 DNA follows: TGTGCCAGCTCACCATTGACCGGGGGCGATACGCAGTATTTT. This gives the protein CASSPLTGGDTQYF.

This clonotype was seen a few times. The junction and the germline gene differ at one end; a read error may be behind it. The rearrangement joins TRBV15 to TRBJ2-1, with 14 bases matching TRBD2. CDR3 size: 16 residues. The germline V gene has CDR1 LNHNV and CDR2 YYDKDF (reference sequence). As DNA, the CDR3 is TGTGCCACGAGCATAGGGACTAGCGGGGGTTACAATGAGCAGTTCTTC. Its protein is CATSIGTSGGYNEQFF.

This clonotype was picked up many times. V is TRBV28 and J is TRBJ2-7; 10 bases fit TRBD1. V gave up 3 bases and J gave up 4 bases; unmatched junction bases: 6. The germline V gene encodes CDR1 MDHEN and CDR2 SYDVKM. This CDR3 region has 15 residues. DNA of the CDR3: TGTGCCAGCAGTTTGGGGACAGGGGTAAAGTACGAGCAGTACTTC. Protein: CASSLGTGVKYEQYF.